This entry describes one T cell receptor beta chain. The record originates from a study of blood T cell repertoires in COVID-19. The CDR3 has 15 amino acids. Trimming removed 4 bases from V and 0 bases from J; junction bases left unmatched: 3. The germline V gene has CDR1 SGHTA and CDR2 FQGNSA. In the study's own analysis: Quantification of nucleated cells was approximated via reference gene primer amplification. Clones were sequenced by immunoSEQ multiplex PCR, and TCRdb holds only the in-frame ones, with some missing. For V, J and clone size, that table is used; D and trimming come from the DNA. The profile shows approximately 280,000 clones, roughly 85% of them singletons.

This receptor was obtained from a woman between 40 and 55 years old who had recovered from COVID-19. V gene TRBV7-2 combines with J gene TRBJ1-3; 7 bases fit TRBD1. What was sequenced was PBMCs or T cells enriched from blood (not recorded which). The DNA for the CDR3 is TGTGCCAGCAGCTACAGGGGCAGCTCTGGAAACACCATATATTTT. Protein product: CASSYRGSSGNTIYF.